Following are 14 T cell receptor beta chains from one sample sequenced in a study of blood T cell repertoires in COVID-19 (dated by TCRdb to about 2020). The library was prepared using the immunoSEQ multiplex PCR assay. As stored in TCRdb, this immuneACCESS dataset retains in-frame rearrangements with V and J assigned. A fraction of the clones does not appear; measured against another copy, unresolved V genes explain less than half of the discrepancy, and the remainder lacks a known reason. Within this sample are fewer than 90,000 clones, with almost 85% of them counted one time only. The top ten clones comprise over 30% of the sample. Material for sequencing was peripheral blood. The receptors were gathered from an older man with acute or convalescent COVID-19.

The chain uses TRBV3-1 (or the pseudogene TRBV3-2) and TRBJ2-3; 7 nucleotides align to TRBD2. Germline V gene lookup returns CDR1 LGHDT and CDR2 YNNKEL (reference sequence). The CDR3 runs to 14 residues. J was trimmed by 1 base and V by 4 bases; bases with no gene match: 2. The CDR3 reads CASSRGGGTDTQYF. Written as DNA, the CDR3 is TGTGCCAGCAGCCGGGGGGGTGGCACAGATACGCAGTATTTT.

The CDR3 here is CASRAEARSYEQYF. The CDR3 DNA sequence: TGTGCCAGCAGGGCTGAGGCTCGGTCCTACGAGCAGTACTTC. The chain links TRBV28 to TRBJ2-7; D is ambiguous. The CDR3 consists of 14 residues. The germline CDR1 and CDR2 sequences are MDHEN and SYDVKM. Between the trimmed V and J ends, which lost 6 bases and 1 base, there was a span of 13 bases.

J is TRBJ2-1 and V is TRBV19; 8 bases fit TRBD2. After removal of 7 bases from V and 10 bases from J, the junction contained 15 bases not matched to a gene. CDR3 length equals 15 residues. Looked up from germline, CDR1 is LNHDA and CDR2 is SQIVND (reference sequence). DNA for the CDR3: TGTGCCAGTACCGAGAGCCCCCTACTAGCGGCAGAGCAGTTCTTC. It yields the protein CASTESPLLAAEQFF.

This rearrangement joins TRBV2 to TRBJ1-1; 7 nucleotides agree with TRBD1. V shed 6 bases and J 4 bases; nucleotides not matched to a gene: 11. CDR3 length equals 15 residues. Germline CDR1 reads SNHLY; CDR2 reads FYNNEI. The chain's CDR3 is CASRPGDSGGTEAFF. CDR3 DNA: TGTGCCAGCAGGCCCGGGGACAGCGGGGGCACTGAAGCTTTCTTT. Full variable domain (missing parts from reference TRBV2 and TRBJ1-1): EPEVTQTPSHQVTQMGQEVILRCVPISNHLYFYWYRQILGQKVEFLVSFYNNEISEKSEIFDDQFSVERPDGSNFTLKIRSTKLEDSAMYFCASRPGDSGGTEAFFGQGTRLTVV.

The chain employs TRBV21-1 and TRBJ2-7; the table's D call TRBD1 went unverified against the DNA. TRBV21-1 is classified as a pseudogene. The CDR3 consists of 16 residues. The CDR3 reads CASSKDSSGHLYEQYF. The CDR3 coding sequence is TGTGCCAGCAGCAAAGATTCCTCGGGACACCTCTACGAGCAGTACTTC.

This chain uses TRBV5-1 with TRBJ1-1; the D gene is possibly TRBD1 (6 bases). The CDR3 is 15 residues long. V lost 0 bases and J lost 4, with 13 bases in between. The germline V gene has CDR1 SGHRS and CDR2 YFSETQ. CDR3 nucleotide sequence: TGCGCCAGCAGCTTGGTTCCAGGGGAGACCACTGAAGCTTTCTTT. It is translated as CASSLVPGETTEAFF.

The genes are TRBV5-5 and TRBJ1-6; TRBD1 matches at 7 bases. This CDR3 has 13 residues. Germline loops: CDR1 SGHKS, CDR2 YYEKEE (reference sequence). The V and J ends lost 1 base and 13 bases, in that order; junction bases with no gene match: 5. CDR3 in DNA: TGTGCCAGCAGCTTGACAGGGGATCCCCCCCTCCACTTT. This codes for CASSLTGDPPLHF.

The DNA of the CDR3 is TGTGCCAGCAGTTTGGGGACAGGGGATCAGCCCCAGCATTTT. It specifies CASSLGTGDQPQHF. The chain has TRBV28 and TRBJ1-5; 10 bases fit TRBD1. CDR1 is MDHEN and CDR2 is SYDVKM in the germline V gene. The CDR3 is 14 amino acids. J was trimmed by 5 bases and V by 3 bases; bases with no gene match: 1.

The rearrangement uses TRBV7-3 and TRBJ2-1; 11 nucleotides line up with TRBD2. CDR1 and CDR2 (germline): SGHTA, FQGTGA. The ends lost 4 bases at V and 10 bases at J; junction bases unmatched: 3. The CDR3 has 13 residues. CDR3 sequence (DNA): TGTGCCAGCAGCTCCCTAGCGGGAGGCGAGCAGTTCTTC. This sequence encodes CASSSLAGGEQFF.

The chain uses TRBV21-1 and TRBJ2-7; the table's D call of TRBD1 was not tested on the DNA. TRBV21-1 is marked as a pseudogene. CDR3 length equals 17 residues. CDR3 DNA sequence: TGTGCCAGCAGCAAAGACTGGAACGGGACAGGGGGCCACGAGCAGTACTTC. It is translated as CASSKDWNGTGGHEQYF.

V usage is TRBV3-1 (or the pseudogene TRBV3-2) and J usage is TRBJ2-3, with D maybe TRBD2 (5 bases). The CDR3 is 14 residues long. V dropped 3 bases and J dropped 2 bases, with 9 bases sitting between them. The germline V gene has CDR1 LGHDT and CDR2 YNNKEL (reference sequence). CDR3: CASSHTRTTDTQYF. The CDR3 coding sequence is TGTGCCAGCAGCCATACTAGAACCACAGATACGCAGTATTTT.

V is TRBV29-1 and J is TRBJ2-3; 9 positions match TRBD2. In germline, CDR1 is SQVTM, CDR2 ANQGSEA. The CDR3 has 14 residues. The V and J ends lost 7 bases and 2 bases, in that order; junction bases with no gene match: 7. The CDR3 loop is CSAPTSGDTDTQYF. In DNA, the CDR3 is TGCAGCGCCCCGACTAGCGGAGACACAGATACGCAGTATTTT.

V is TRBV5-1 and J is TRBJ1-3; D possibly corresponds to TRBD1 (5 bases). V shed 7 bases and J shed 0 bases, with 14 bases lying between them. Germline lookup yields CDR1 SGHRS and CDR2 YFSETQ. The CDR3 covers 15 residues. In nucleotides, the CDR3 is TGCGCCAGCGCCCCCCCCGACAGCTCTGGAAACACCATATATTTT. It is translated as CASAPPDSSGNTIYF.

The rearrangement uses TRBV7-3 and TRBJ2-7, with a tentative D call TRBD1 (6 bases). Germline values: CDR1 SGHTA, CDR2 FQGTGA. The CDR3 extends over 14 amino acids. Trimming took off 3 bases at V and 1 base at J, with 10 bases between the two ends. CDR3 in amino acids: CASSFQTGSYEQYF. In nucleotides, the CDR3 is TGTGCCAGCAGCTTCCAGACAGGTTCCTACGAGCAGTACTTC.